Listed here are 3 T cell receptor beta chains from one sample, sequenced in a study of shared clonotypes between healthy human individuals. TCRdb keeps only in-frame clones here, not all; method: immunoSEQ multiplex PCR. The data contain 2 million to 2.5 million clones, 93% of them seen just once; the ten biggest clones take up under 0.45%. Sequenced input: naive CD4+ T cells from PBMCs. Described subset: CD45RA+ positively selected. These receptors all stem from a young man in good health. Some clones in this sample may be carry-over from other donors' samples.

This clone was seen only once. The V gene is TRBV28, the J gene TRBJ1-5; D possibly corresponds to TRBD1 (5 bases). In germline, CDR1 is MDHEN, CDR2 SYDVKM. V was cut by 2 bases and J by 0 bases, with 11 bases left in between. The CDR3 consists of 16 residues. CDR3 DNA: TGTGCCAGCAGTTTACACAGACAGCTTAGCAATCAGCCCCAGCATTTT. Its translation is CASSLHRQLSNQPQHF.

This clone is a singleton in its sample. This chain joins TRBV5-1 and TRBJ2-2; D is ambiguous. CDR3 length equals 14 residues. Per germline, CDR1 SGHRS and CDR2 YFSETQ. Trimming stripped 5 bases from V and 1 base from J, with 9 bases between. The CDR3: CASRPVQNTGELFF. The CDR3 region has the DNA TGCGCCAGCAGACCTGTCCAGAACACCGGGGAGCTGTTTTTT.

The genes are TRBV7-3 and TRBJ2-2, with 9 nucleotides matching TRBD2. The V and J ends lost 5 bases and 6 bases, in that order; junction bases with no gene match: 16. Germline V gene sequence: CDR1 SGHTA, CDR2 FQGTGA. The CDR3 loop spans 18 amino acids. The CDR3 loop is CASSPLGREGPRPGELFF. CDR3 DNA: TGTGCCAGCAGCCCTCTTGGGCGGGAGGGCCCTCGTCCCGGGGAGCTGTTTTTT. Based on the CDR3 plus reference TRBV7-3 and TRBJ2-2, the full variable domain is GAGVSQTPSNKVTEKGKYVELRCDPISGHTALYWYRQSLGQGPEFLIYFQGTGAADDSGLPNDRFFAVRPEGSVSTLKIQRTERGDSAVYLCASSPLGREGPRPGELFFGEGSRLTVL.